The 30 T cell receptor beta chains in this list originate from one sample, sequenced in a study of PD-1 blockade in mismatch repair-deficient tumors (dated by TCRdb to the late 2010s). Library prep was done by the immunoSEQ multiplex PCR assay. The table was pulled from immuneACCESS by TCRdb, which kept in-frame rearrangements only. Such tables lose some clones; where checked, under half of the loss comes from unresolved V genes, and the rest has no known cause. For this sample there are over 100,000 clones; more than 60% appear just once. Roughly 4.5% of the sample is taken by the ten largest. Sequenced material: peripheral blood, taken roughly 60 weeks after starting pembrolizumab. All receptors derive from an adult with mismatch repair-deficient cancer.

V gene TRBV5-4 combines with J gene TRBJ1-2; D remains ambiguous. The germline CDR1 and CDR2 sequences are SGHNT and YYREEE (reference sequence). The CDR3 spans 14 residues. Trimming removed 1 base at V and 0 bases at J, with 7 bases between. The chain's CDR3 is CASSLTNPNYGYTF. For the CDR3, the DNA is TGTGCCAGCAGCTTGACAAATCCTAACTATGGCTACACCTTC.

A few counts support this clone. The chain carries TRBV5-1 and TRBJ2-5; 7 bases match TRBD1. Per germline, CDR1 SGHRS and CDR2 YFSETQ. The J segment lost 2 bases and the V segment lost 4 bases, leaving 8 bases of the junction unmatched. The CDR3 length is 15 residues. In nucleotides, the CDR3 is TGCGCCAGCAGCCCTGGACAGGTGCAACAAGAGACCCAGTACTTC. Amino acids: CASSPGQVQQETQYF.

J is TRBJ1-5 and V is TRBV15, with a weak D call TRBD1 (5 bases). Germline CDR1 LNHNV, CDR2 YYDKDF (reference sequence). The CDR3 loop spans 15 amino acids. V dropped 1 base and J dropped 7 bases, with 14 bases sitting between them. The DNA for the CDR3 is TGTGCCACCAGCAGAGCGGGGGAACGAACGCAGCCCCAGCATTTT. Amino acid sequence: CATSRAGERTQPQHF.

V is TRBV5-1 and J is TRBJ2-6; no clear D. Deletions cut 0 bases from V and 0 bases from J, with 10 bases between. CDR3 length equals 17 residues. CDR1 and CDR2 from the germline V gene are SGHRS and YFSETQ. The CDR3 reads CASSLVPPSSGANVLTF. The CDR3 DNA reads as TGCGCCAGCAGCTTGGTCCCACCTAGCTCTGGGGCCAACGTCCTGACTTTC.

The chain combines TRBV27 with TRBJ2-2; TRBD2 matches 10 bases. Looked up from germline, CDR1 is MNHEY and CDR2 is SMNVEV (reference sequence). The CDR3 runs to 19 residues. V trimming: 4 bases; J trimming: 2 bases; junction bases outside the gene matches: 13. CDR3 sequence reads: CASSSGTSDSRPNTGELFF. Here the CDR3 DNA reads TGTGCCAGCAGTTCCGGGACTAGCGATTCGCGACCTAACACCGGGGAGCTGTTTTTT.

V usage is TRBV2 and J usage is TRBJ2-1; weak D call: TRBD2 (5 bases). Looked up from germline, CDR1 is SNHLY and CDR2 is FYNNEI. V was pared by 5 bases and J by 3 bases, with 14 bases between. The CDR3 sequence is 15 residues long. CDR3 sequence reads: CASSSGTPLYNEQFF. CDR3 sequence (DNA): TGTGCCAGCAGTTCGGGAACCCCCCTCTACAATGAGCAGTTCTTC.

V usage is TRBV28 and J usage is TRBJ1-2; maybe TRBD1 (5 bases). Trimming took 5 bases from V and 7 from J, leaving 17 bases between them. The CDR3 has 14 amino acids. Germline assignment: CDR1 MDHEN and CDR2 SYDVKM. The CDR3 loop reads CASSPGTNSRGYTF. CDR3 bases: TGTGCCAGCAGTCCCGGGACTAACTCCCGTGGCTACACCTTC.

The chain recombines TRBV6-6 with TRBJ1-5; D is perhaps TRBD1 (6 bases). Trimming shortened V by 6 bases and J by 0 bases, and 12 bases separated the two germline ends. CDR1 and CDR2 (germline): MNHNY, SVGAGI (reference sequence). The CDR3 consists of 15 residues. The CDR3 sequence is CASRTRQDSNQPQHF. CDR3 in DNA: TGTGCCAGCAGAACGAGACAGGATAGCAATCAGCCCCAGCATTTT.

The rearrangement uses TRBV7-3 and TRBJ2-1; TRBD2 matches at 11 bases. CDR3 length: 16 residues. CDR1 and CDR2 (germline): SGHTA, FQGTGA. Trimming took 5 bases from V and 6 from J; bases not matched to a gene: 9. The CDR3 DNA sequence: TGTGCCAGCAGCCCGAAGGGACTAGCGGCCGGCAATGAGCAGTTCTTC. Translation gives CASSPKGLAAGNEQFF.

In its sample, this clone was seen a few times. For the CDR3, the DNA is TGTGCCATCAGTGGGGACAGGGGAGAAGCTTTCTTT. It yields the protein CAISGDRGEAFF. The chain links TRBV10-3 to TRBJ1-1, with TRBD1 identical over 10 bases. The CDR3 extends over 12 amino acids. The germline V gene has CDR1 ENHRY and CDR2 SYGVKD. J gave up 8 bases and V 4 bases, and 1 base lay outside the gene matches.

This chain joins TRBV4-1 and TRBJ1-4; no firm D call. CDR3 length: 15 amino acids. Germline-derived CDR1 and CDR2 are MGHRA and YSYEKL. V lost 0 bases and J 0 bases, leaving 5 bases between the germline ends. The CDR3 coding sequence is TGCGCCAGCAGCCAAGACAGTACAACTAATGAAAAACTGTTTTTT. Its translation is CASSQDSTTNEKLFF.

The chain employs TRBV5-6 and TRBJ1-2; D not certain. The CDR3 is made up of 14 amino acids. The V and J ends lost 3 bases and 4 bases respectively, with 13 bases between them. Germline CDR1 reads SGHDT; CDR2 reads YYEEEE. The CDR3 DNA reads as TGTGCCAGCAGCTCGCGAAGGGAGGGCTATGGCTACACCTTC. Protein: CASSSRREGYGYTF.

The chain has TRBV6-5 and TRBJ1-3; no clear D. V lost 5 bases to trimming and J lost 0 bases, with 11 bases between them. This CDR3 contains 15 residues. Per germline, CDR1 MNHEY and CDR2 SVGAGI. The CDR3 sequence: CASSHLGLSGNTIYF. The CDR3 coding sequence is TGTGCCAGCAGTCATCTGGGCCTCTCTGGAAACACCATATATTTT.

The chain couples TRBV15 to TRBJ2-7, with TRBD2 matching 9 bases. Germline V gene data show CDR1 as LNHNV and CDR2 as YYDKDF (reference sequence). This CDR3 is 15 amino acids long. V shed 2 bases and J 5 bases; nucleotides not matched to a gene: 7. The CDR3 spells CATSRTGTSSHEQYF. The CDR3 DNA is TGTGCCACCAGCAGAACCGGGACTAGCAGCCACGAGCAGTACTTC.

V usage is TRBV5-1 and J usage is TRBJ2-7; 7 nucleotides agree with TRBD2. With V trimmed by 2 bases and J by 2 bases, 4 bases remained unmatched. CDR3 length equals 14 residues. Germline loops: CDR1 SGHRS, CDR2 YFSETQ. CDR3 nucleotides: TGCGCCAGCAGCTTAGGCGGGAGTCCCTACGAGCAGTACTTC. Its translation is CASSLGGSPYEQYF.

This chain joins TRBV19 and TRBJ1-2, with 9 bases matching TRBD1. The ends lost 6 bases at V and 8 bases at J; junction bases unmatched: 10. In germline, CDR1 is LNHDA, CDR2 SQIVND (reference sequence). The length of the CDR3 is 14 residues. In nucleotides, the CDR3 is TGTGCCAGTAGCCGGGACAGGGAGAAGGAAGGCTACACCTTC. This gives the protein CASSRDREKEGYTF.

The chain combines TRBV28 with TRBJ1-2, with a weak D call TRBD1 (5 bases). Germline V CDR1 and CDR2: MDHEN, SYDVKM. The CDR3 sequence is 14 residues long. V lost 8 bases to trimming and J lost 8 bases, with 21 bases between them. CDR3 DNA: TGTGCCAGCCGTAACCCGGGGCAGGGAGGCGGCTACACCTTC. Translating gives CASRNPGQGGGYTF.

This rearrangement joins TRBV7-8 to TRBJ1-4, with 8 bases lining up with TRBD1. Trimming removed 8 bases from V and 5 bases from J; junction bases left unmatched: 7. This CDR3 has 14 residues. Germline values: CDR1 SGHVS, CDR2 FQNEAQ. The CDR3 spells CASRRRDRNEKLFF. DNA of the CDR3: TGTGCCAGCCGCCGACGGGACAGGAATGAAAAACTGTTTTTT.

This sequence joins TRBV7-8 and TRBJ2-1; D gene unclear. The CDR3 has 15 residues. CDR1 is SGHVS and CDR2 is FQNEAQ in the germline V gene. The V end lost 1 base, the J end lost 2 bases, and 9 bases lay between the germline ends. This CDR3 reads CASSLEASTYNEQFF. The CDR3 region has the DNA TGTGCCAGCAGCTTAGAAGCGTCTACCTACAATGAGCAGTTCTTC.

This clone occurred a few times. The J gene is TRBJ1-5, the V gene TRBV2; D remains unclear. The V end lost 1 base, the J end lost 6 bases, and 4 bases lay between the germline ends. The germline V gene has CDR1 SNHLY and CDR2 FYNNEI. The CDR3 consists of 12 residues. In nucleotides, the CDR3 is TGTGCCAGCAGTGAAGAGGTTCAGCCCCAGCATTTT. This sequence encodes CASSEEVQPQHF.

The chain links TRBV23-1 to TRBJ2-3; TRBD1 agrees at 7 bases. TRBV23-1 falls under the ORF class, with uncertain function. This CDR3 spans 17 amino acids. V shed 4 bases, J shed 4 bases, and the junction held 14 bases outside the gene matches. CDR3 sequence reads: CASSRQIKTGLADTQYF. CDR3 nucleotide sequence: TGCGCCAGCAGTCGACAAATTAAGACAGGGCTAGCAGATACGCAGTATTTT.

This chain joins TRBV7-9 and TRBJ2-7; 8 nucleotides line up with TRBD1. Germline values: CDR1 SEHNR, CDR2 FQNEAQ (reference sequence). The V gene end was trimmed by 7 bases and the J gene end by 0 bases; junction bases not matched to a gene: 11. This CDR3 is 16 amino acids long. The CDR3 DNA reads TGTGCCAGCACGCGAATGAGACAGGGGAGCTCCTACGAGCAGTACTTC. Its translation: CASTRMRQGSSYEQYF.

The J gene is TRBJ1-1, the V gene TRBV11-3; D not certain. This CDR3 has 16 amino acids. The V gene's germline CDR1 is SGHNT and CDR2 YENEEA. V lost 1 base to trimming and J lost 3 bases, with 15 bases between them. The CDR3 reads CASSLGPRGFYTEAFF. The DNA of the CDR3 is TGTGCCAGCAGCTTAGGACCTCGAGGCTTTTACACTGAAGCTTTCTTT.

The chain carries TRBV15 and TRBJ1-1; D gene ambiguous. V lost 0 bases and J lost 7, with 12 bases in between. Germline V gene lookup returns CDR1 LNHNV and CDR2 YYDKDF (reference sequence). The CDR3 spans 14 residues. In DNA, the CDR3 is TGTGCCACCAGCAGAGATATGGGGTCCAGTGAAGCTTTCTTT. Translated, it gives CATSRDMGSSEAFF.

The chain employs TRBV18 and TRBJ1-1; a weak D match, TRBD1 (6 bases). The CDR3 contains 15 residues. CDR1 is KGHSH and CDR2 is LQKENI in the germline V gene. With 1 base removed from V and 4 bases from J, the gap between germline ends came to 13 bases. CDR3 sequence reads: CASSPRGQGFTEAFF. CDR3 nucleotides: TGTGCCAGCTCACCACGGGGTCAGGGGTTCACTGAAGCTTTCTTT.

The chain uses TRBV7-6 and TRBJ2-5, with 10 bases aligning to TRBD2. The CDR3 covers 16 residues. Germline V CDR1 and CDR2: SGHVS, FNYEAQ. V gave up 5 bases and J gave up 2 bases; unmatched junction bases: 8. The CDR3 region has the DNA TGTGCCAGCAGCCTCACTAGCGGGACCAATCAAGAGACCCAGTACTTC. Its translation is CASSLTSGTNQETQYF.

The DNA for the CDR3 is TGCGCCAGCAGCCAAGTACCGGCGGTGAACACTGAAGCTTTCTTT. It yields the protein CASSQVPAVNTEAFF. The J gene is TRBJ1-1, the V gene TRBV4-1; D is uncertain. CDR1 and CDR2 from the germline V gene are MGHRA and YSYEKL. This CDR3 is 15 amino acids long. Trimming cost V 1 base and J 0 bases, with 9 bases left between them.

The chain combines TRBV18 with TRBJ2-1; tentatively, D is TRBD2 (6 bases). Germline loops: CDR1 KGHSH, CDR2 LQKENI. This CDR3 is built from 13 residues. V lost 3 bases to trimming and J lost 9 bases, with 12 bases between them. CDR3 protein: CASSPPGGPEQFF. The CDR3 nucleotides read TGTGCCAGCTCACCCCCCGGGGGACCTGAGCAGTTCTTC. The complete variable domain, with remaining parts taken from reference TRBV18 and TRBJ2-1, reads NAGVMQNPRHLVRRRGQEARLRCSPMKGHSHVYWYRQLPEEGLKFMVYLQKENIIDESGMPKERFSAEFPKEGPSILRIQQVVRGDSAAYFCASSPPGGPEQFFGPGTRLTVL.

This chain connects TRBV11-3 to TRBJ1-1, with D maybe TRBD1 (5 bases). Germline V gene lookup returns CDR1 SGHNT and CDR2 YENEEA. V lost 6 bases, J lost 4 bases, and 9 bases lay in between. The CDR3 contains 12 residues. CDR3 nucleotides: TGTGCCAGCAGGGGGGGACCCACTGAAGCTTTCTTT. Protein: CASRGGPTEAFF.

The V gene is TRBV10-2, the J gene TRBJ1-1; 10 bases match TRBD1. Germline trimming cut 6 bases from V and 5 bases from J; bases unmatched to any gene: 3. The germline CDR1 and CDR2 sequences are WSHSY and SAAADI. This CDR3 has 13 amino acids. DNA of the CDR3: TGCGCCAGCAGGACAGGGGGCAGAACTGAAGCTTTCTTT. It translates to CASRTGGRTEAFF.